The rows below give T cell receptor beta chains drawn from one sample of a study of blood T cells in healthy people across ages. One entry per CDR3 protein results from TCRdb running MiXCR on the 5' RACE reads. The sample has about a million distinct CDR3 sequences, roughly two fifths seen once. The sequenced sample consisted of blood. The receptors come from a young man in good health. Both conserved end residues are part of each CDR3. The order of the fields is V gene, J gene, clone size, CDR3 length, D gene, CDR3 protein, CDR3 DNA. The D gene is left open where the match is weak. Only part of the rows carry a size: once, few, many, or a class if the clone is expanded.

>TRBV6-6|TRBJ1-6|NA|15|NA
CASSYSGGANSPLHF
TGTGCCAGCAGTTACTCCGGTGGGGCTAATTCACCCCTCCACTTT
>TRBV4-3|TRBJ1-1|few|13|NA
CASSQVVETEAFF
TGCGCCAGCAGCCAAGTGGTAGAGACTGAAGCTTTCTTT
>TRBV13|TRBJ2-1|few|16|TRBD2
CASSPIGGGSYGEQFF
TGTGCCAGCAGCCCTATCGGGGGGGGATCGTATGGTGAGCAGTTCTTC
>TRBV27|TRBJ2-1|NA|17|TRBD2
CASGLRALTGGLNEQFF
TGTGCCAGCGGTTTACGAGCCCTCACGGGAGGGCTCAATGAGCAGTTCTTC
>TRBV27|TRBJ1-6|few|15|TRBD1
CASSRNRGSNSPLHF
TGTGCCAGCAGCCGAAACAGGGGGTCCAATTCACCCCTCCACTTT
>TRBV7-2|TRBJ2-1|NA|16|TRBD2
CASSLAAGGPYNEQFF
TGTGCCAGCAGCTTAGCCGCGGGAGGACCCTACAATGAGCAGTTCTTC
>TRBV2|TRBJ1-2|few|12|NA
CASSGSFYGYTF
TGTGCCAGCTCCGGCAGTTTCTATGGCTACACCTTC
>TRBV20-1|TRBJ1-5|NA|13|NA
CSASWSTNQPQHF
TGCAGTGCTAGTTGGTCGACGAATCAGCCCCAGCATTTT
>TRBV3-1|TRBJ2-5|NA|14|NA
CASSPPRGQETQYF
TGTGCCAGCAGCCCCCCCCGCGGGCAAGAGACCCAGTACTTC
>TRBV30|TRBJ2-3|once|12|NA
CAWSVALDTQYF
TGTGCCTGGAGTGTTGCTCTGGATACGCAGTATTTT
>TRBV5-1|TRBJ2-7|NA|16|NA
CASSPRGRGLFNEQYF
TGCGCCAGCAGCCCCCGCGGCAGGGGACTCTTCAATGAGCAGTACTTC
>TRBV6-5|TRBJ2-3|few|15|TRBD2
CASSYSRGYTDTQYF
TGTGCCAGCAGTTACTCGCGGGGGTACACAGATACGCAGTATTTT
>TRBV6-2/TRBV6-3|TRBJ1-5|NA|19|NA
CASSYHTYFGNTIDQPQHF
TGTGCCAGCAGTTACCATACATATTTCGGGAATACTATAGATCAGCCCCAGCATTTT
>TRBV7-2|TRBJ2-2|NA|13|NA
CASSFPQGKELFF
TGTGCCAGCAGCTTTCCGCAGGGAAAGGAGCTGTTTTTT
>TRBV20-1|TRBJ1-2|few|16|TRBD1
CSARGLGTEINYGYTF
TGCAGTGCTAGGGGTCTTGGGACAGAGATTAACTATGGCTACACCTTC
>TRBV4-1|TRBJ1-1|NA|16|TRBD1
CASSQGQGSLATEAFF
TGCGCCAGCAGCCAAGGACAGGGAAGTTTGGCGACTGAAGCTTTCTTT
>TRBV4-3|TRBJ2-1|NA|15|NA
CASSRRDGLGNEQFF
TGCGCCAGCAGCCGTAGGGATGGTTTGGGTAATGAGCAGTTCTTC
>TRBV20-1|TRBJ1-1|NA|14|NA
CSARKNAGNTEAFF
TGCAGTGCTAGGAAAAACGCAGGGAACACTGAAGCTTTCTTT
>TRBV6-1|TRBJ1-1|NA|14|NA
CASSEGQPNTEAFF
TGTGCCAGCAGTGAAGGACAGCCGAACACTGAAGCTTTCTTT
>TRBV29-1|TRBJ2-1|NA|15|NA
CSVERNGLSYNEQFF
TGCAGCGTTGAAAGGAATGGGTTGTCCTACAATGAGCAGTTCTTC
>TRBV27|TRBJ2-1|NA|14|NA
CASSFGGGDNERYF
TGTGCCAGCAGTTTCGGGGGCGGGGACAATGAGCGGTACTTC
>TRBV5-1|TRBJ2-3|NA|15|NA
CASSFPTGGTDTQYF
TGCGCCAGCAGCTTTCCAACGGGGGGCACAGATACGCAGTATTTT
>TRBV7-8|TRBJ2-5|NA|15|NA
CASTNQAGSYNEQYF
TGTGCCAGCACCAATCAAGCTGGGTCCTACAATGAGCAGTACTTC
>TRBV20-1|TRBJ2-5|NA|13|NA
CSAIVRGQETQYF
TGCAGTGCTATTGTGAGGGGGCAAGAGACCCAGTACTTC
>TRBV10-3|TRBJ1-5|few|13|NA
CAISESSRQPQHF
TGTGCCATCAGTGAGTCTAGCAGGCAGCCCCAGCATTTT
>TRBV6-6|TRBJ2-7|few|16|TRBD1
CASSDRQGDSYNEQYF
TGTGCCAGCAGTGACAGACAGGGGGATTCCTACAATGAGCAGTACTTC
>TRBV5-5|TRBJ1-1|few|15|NA
CASSPLGWENTEAFF
TGTGCCAGCAGCCCCCTTGGGTGGGAGAACACTGAAGCTTTCTTT